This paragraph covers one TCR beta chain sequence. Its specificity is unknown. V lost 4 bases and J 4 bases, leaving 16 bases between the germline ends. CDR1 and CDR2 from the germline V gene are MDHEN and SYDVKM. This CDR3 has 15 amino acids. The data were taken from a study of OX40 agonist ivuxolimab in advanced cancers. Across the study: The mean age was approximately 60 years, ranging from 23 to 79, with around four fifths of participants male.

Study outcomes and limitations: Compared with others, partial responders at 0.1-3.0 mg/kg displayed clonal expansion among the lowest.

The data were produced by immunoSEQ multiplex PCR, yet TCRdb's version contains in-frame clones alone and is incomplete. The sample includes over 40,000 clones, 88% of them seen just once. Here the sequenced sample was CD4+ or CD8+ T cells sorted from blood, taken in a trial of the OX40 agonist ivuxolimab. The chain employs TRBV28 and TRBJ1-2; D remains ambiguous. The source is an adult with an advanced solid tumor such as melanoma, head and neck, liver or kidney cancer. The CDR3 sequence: CASSSSRAGVYGYTF. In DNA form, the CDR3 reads TGTGCCAGCAGTTCATCGAGGGCGGGTGTCTATGGCTACACCTTC.